A few counts support the clone carrying this T cell receptor (beta chain). CDR1 is LNHDA and CDR2 is SQIVND in the germline V gene (reference sequence). The germline V and J ends were trimmed by 6 bases and 0 bases, with 4 bases remaining between them. The CDR3 has 12 amino acids. These data come from a study of cytomegalovirus exposure and HLA in healthy donors. Researchers ran the PCR with 60 Vbeta and 13 Jbeta primers. Sequencing used immunoSEQ multiplex PCR; TCRdb keeps in-frame clones, though not all of them. This sample has about 67,000 clones; approximately 67% occur once, and the top ten carry more than 2%.

The chain uses TRBV19 and TRBJ2-3, with D uncertain. Sequences were obtained from PBMCs. This sequence was found in a woman aged 30 to 39 in good health and CMV-seronegative. CDR3 residues: CASSPSTDTQYF. As DNA, the CDR3 is TGTGCCAGTAGCCCTAGCACAGATACGCAGTATTTT.